This T cell receptor beta chain was recorded in a study of T cell changes during pregnancy in multiple sclerosis (dated by TCRdb to the late 2010s). With respect to the entire study: Changes in the T cell repertoire over the course of pregnancy were examined in this study in women with multiple sclerosis.

The V end gives up 5 bases and the J end 1 base, leaving 2 bases in the junction not matched to a gene. The CDR3 has 14 amino acids, counting the end cysteine and phenylalanine. The entry retains the CDR3 DNA only, 42 bases that are in frame from base 1. The germline V gene provides CDR1 MNHEY and CDR2 SVGAGI. The library came from the immunoSEQ multiplex PCR assay. TCRdb retrieved this table from immuneACCESS and kept in-frame rearrangements only. Not all clones are present; in checked studies, unresolved V genes account for under half, and no reason is known for the remainder. The sample contains about 28,000 clones, around 88% of them found a single time. The top ten clones comprise about 3% of the sample. This clone was counted a single time. The antigen this receptor binds is unknown. Base qualities are not provided; no much larger clone lies one nucleotide away.

The rearranged chain carries TRBV6-5 and TRBJ2-3; 8 central bases correspond to TRBD2. The origin of this receptor is a female donor in good health, enrolled as a control in a pregnancy study. This sample comprised CD4+ T cells from peripheral blood mononuclear cells, obtained in the first trimester of pregnancy. The DNA is TGTGCCAGCAGTACGACTAGCGGCACAGATACGCAGTATTTT. This gives the protein CASSTTSGTDTQYF.